These 2 T cell receptor beta chains share one sample of origin, sequenced in a study of blood T cell repertoires in COVID-19. The data were produced by immunoSEQ multiplex PCR, yet TCRdb's version contains in-frame clones alone and is incomplete. The data contain 370,000 or so clones, 87% of them singletons. The sequencing sample was made of PBMCs or T cells enriched from blood (not recorded which). The receptors originated from a young man who had recovered from COVID-19.

The J gene is TRBJ1-1, the V gene TRBV25-1; D remains ambiguous. V lost 0 bases to trimming and J lost 6 bases, with 11 bases between them. The length of the CDR3 is 14 residues. Germline loops: CDR1 MGHDK, CDR2 SYGVNS. CDR3 amino acids: CASSEYIETAEAFF. The CDR3 coding sequence is TGTGCCAGCAGTGAATATATTGAAACGGCTGAAGCTTTCTTT.

The chain recombines TRBV3-1 (or the pseudogene TRBV3-2) with TRBJ2-2; 8 bases align to TRBD2. CDR3 size: 15 residues. CDR1 and CDR2 (germline): LGHDT, YNNKEL (reference sequence). J was trimmed by 5 bases and V by 4 bases; bases with no gene match: 6. The CDR3 region is CASSPLSGGTGELFF. DNA for the CDR3: TGTGCCAGCAGCCCCTTAAGCGGGGGAACCGGGGAGCTGTTTTTT.